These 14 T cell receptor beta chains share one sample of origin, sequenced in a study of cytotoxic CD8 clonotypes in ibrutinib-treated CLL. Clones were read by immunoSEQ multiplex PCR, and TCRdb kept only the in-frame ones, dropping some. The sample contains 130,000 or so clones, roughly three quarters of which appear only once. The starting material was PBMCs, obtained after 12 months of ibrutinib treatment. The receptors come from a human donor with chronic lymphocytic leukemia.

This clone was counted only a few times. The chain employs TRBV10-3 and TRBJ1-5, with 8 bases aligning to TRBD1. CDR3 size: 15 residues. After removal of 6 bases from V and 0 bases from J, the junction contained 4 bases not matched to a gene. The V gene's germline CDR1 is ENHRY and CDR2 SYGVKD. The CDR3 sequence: CAIRETGASNQPQHF. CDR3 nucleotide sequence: TGTGCCATCAGGGAGACAGGGGCTAGCAATCAGCCCCAGCATTTT.

CDR3 in amino acids: CASQLTPNEQFF. The DNA for the CDR3 is TGTGCCAGCCAATTGACTCCCAATGAGCAGTTCTTC. The J gene is TRBJ2-1, the V gene TRBV7-9; D is uncertain. CDR3 length: 12 residues. The germline CDR1 and CDR2 sequences are SEHNR and FQNEAQ (reference sequence). With 8 bases removed from V and 6 bases from J, the gap between germline ends came to 11 bases.

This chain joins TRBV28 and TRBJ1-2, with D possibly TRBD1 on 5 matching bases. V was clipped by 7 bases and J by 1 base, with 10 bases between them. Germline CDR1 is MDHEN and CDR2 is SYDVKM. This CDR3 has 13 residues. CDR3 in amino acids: CASTRGVNYGYTF. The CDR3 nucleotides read TGTGCCAGCACGAGGGGAGTTAACTATGGCTACACCTTC.

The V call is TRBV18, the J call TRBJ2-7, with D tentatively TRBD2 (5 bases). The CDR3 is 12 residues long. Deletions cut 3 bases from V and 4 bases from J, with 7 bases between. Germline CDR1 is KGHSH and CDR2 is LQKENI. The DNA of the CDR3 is TGTGCCAGCTCACCGAGGAGGTACGAGCAGTACTTC. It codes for CASSPRRYEQYF.

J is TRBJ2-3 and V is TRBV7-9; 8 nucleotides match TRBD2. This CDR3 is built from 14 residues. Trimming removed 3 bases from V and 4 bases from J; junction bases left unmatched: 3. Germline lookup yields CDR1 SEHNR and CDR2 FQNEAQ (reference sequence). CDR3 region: CASSFSGKPDTQYF. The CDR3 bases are TGTGCCAGCAGCTTTAGCGGGAAGCCAGATACGCAGTATTTT.

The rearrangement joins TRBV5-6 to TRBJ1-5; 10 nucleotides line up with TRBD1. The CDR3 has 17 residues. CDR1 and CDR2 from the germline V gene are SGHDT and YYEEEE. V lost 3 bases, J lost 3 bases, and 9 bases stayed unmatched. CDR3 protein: CASSSLGDRGLNQPQHF. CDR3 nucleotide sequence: TGTGCCAGCAGCTCTTTGGGGGACAGGGGCCTCAATCAGCCCCAGCATTTT.

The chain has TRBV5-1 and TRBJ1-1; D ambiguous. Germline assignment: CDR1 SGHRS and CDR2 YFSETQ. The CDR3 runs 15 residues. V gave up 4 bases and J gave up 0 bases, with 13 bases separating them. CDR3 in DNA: TGCGCCAGCAGCCAACACACCTACATGAACACTGAAGCTTTCTTT. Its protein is CASSQHTYMNTEAFF.

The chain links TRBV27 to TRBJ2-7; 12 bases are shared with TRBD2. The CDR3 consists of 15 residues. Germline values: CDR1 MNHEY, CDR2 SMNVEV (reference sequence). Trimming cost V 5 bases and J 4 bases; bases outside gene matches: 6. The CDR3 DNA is TGTGCCAGCAGTCCGACTAGCGGGAGAATTTACGAGCAGTACTTC. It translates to CASSPTSGRIYEQYF.

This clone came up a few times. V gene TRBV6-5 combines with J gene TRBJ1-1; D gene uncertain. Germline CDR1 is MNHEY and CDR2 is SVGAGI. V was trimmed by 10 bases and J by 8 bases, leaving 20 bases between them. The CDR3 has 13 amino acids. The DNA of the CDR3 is TGTGCCATCCGAGAACGGCCGAAGACCGAAGCTTTCTTT. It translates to CAIRERPKTEAFF.

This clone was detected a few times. CDR3 nucleotide sequence: TGTGCCAGTAGAAATACCGGGCAGGTAGACTATGGCTACACCTTC. The encoded protein is CASRNTGQVDYGYTF. The chain recombines TRBV19 with TRBJ1-2; D unclear. Trimming took off 6 bases at V and 3 bases at J, with 17 bases between the two ends. Germline CDR1 and CDR2: LNHDA and SQIVND (reference sequence). The CDR3 covers 15 residues.

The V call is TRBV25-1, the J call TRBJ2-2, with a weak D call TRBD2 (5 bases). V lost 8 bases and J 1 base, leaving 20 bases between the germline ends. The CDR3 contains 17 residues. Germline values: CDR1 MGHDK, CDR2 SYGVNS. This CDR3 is CASGEGLWDGNTGELFF. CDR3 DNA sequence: TGTGCCAGCGGGGAAGGACTGTGGGATGGGAACACCGGGGAGCTGTTTTTT.

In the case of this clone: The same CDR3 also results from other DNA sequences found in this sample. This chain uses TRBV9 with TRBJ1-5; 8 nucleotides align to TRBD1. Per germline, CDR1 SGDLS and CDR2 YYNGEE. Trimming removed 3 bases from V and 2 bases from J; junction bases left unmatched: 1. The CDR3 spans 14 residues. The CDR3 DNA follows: TGTGCCAGCAGCGCGGGACAGGGCAATCAGCCCCAGCATTTT. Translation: CASSAGQGNQPQHF.

Here the CDR3 reads CASSLAFAGVETQYF. The CDR3 DNA sequence: TGCGCCAGCAGCTTGGCCTTTGCGGGAGTAGAGACCCAGTACTTC. The rearrangement joins TRBV5-1 to TRBJ2-5, with TRBD2 matching over 7 bases. The V gene's germline CDR1 is SGHRS and CDR2 YFSETQ. The length of the CDR3 is 15 residues. V dropped 0 bases and J dropped 4; count of bases not matched to a gene: 6.

Here the CDR3 reads CASSSDWTRNTEAFF. Here the CDR3 DNA reads TGTGCCAGCAGCTCCGACTGGACAAGGAACACTGAAGCTTTCTTT. The V gene is TRBV6-5, the J gene TRBJ1-1, with D tentatively TRBD1 (5 bases). The CDR3 has 15 residues. Trimming stripped 6 bases from V and 1 base from J, with 15 bases between. CDR1 MNHEY and CDR2 SVGAGI come from the germline V gene.